This TCR beta chain is from a study of CD8 T cells in ankylosing spondylitis. Each TCR beta library was made by quantitative 5'-RACE that incorporated molecular barcodes. Each CDR3 protein is one row after TCRdb ran MiXCR on the 5' RACE reads. Of some 290,000 distinct CDR3 sequences in the sample, 15% to 25% were seen once. Germline CDR1 and CDR2: MNHEY and SMNVEV (reference sequence). The CDR3 covers 14 residues. The ends were cut back, 2 bases at V and 3 bases at J, with 8 bases in the middle. This clonotype was seen repeatedly, ten times or more. Its antigen is not identified. General study findings and limits: Matched synovial fluid from ankylosing spondylitis patients was reported to be enriched for disease-linked clones. Clones linked to disease, bearing a CD8+ phenotype, were relatively rare in peripheral blood.

This chain links TRBV27 with TRBJ1-5; tentatively, D is TRBD1 (5 bases). This clonotype was sampled from a male donor with ankylosing spondylitis or in good health (not recorded which). The sequencing sample was made of blood, either unsorted or a sorted T cell fraction (not recorded which). The CDR3 protein is CASSLGGYNQPQHF. For the CDR3, the DNA is TGTGCCAGCAGTTTAGGGGGGTACAATCAGCCCCAGCATTTT.